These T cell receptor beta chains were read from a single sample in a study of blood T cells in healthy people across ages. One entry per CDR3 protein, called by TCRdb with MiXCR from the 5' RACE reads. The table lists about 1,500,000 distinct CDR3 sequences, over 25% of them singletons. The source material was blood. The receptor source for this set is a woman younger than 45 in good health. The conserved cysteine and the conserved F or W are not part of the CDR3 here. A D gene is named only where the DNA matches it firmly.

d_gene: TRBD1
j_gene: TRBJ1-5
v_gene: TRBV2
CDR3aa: ASSADRVRGQPQH

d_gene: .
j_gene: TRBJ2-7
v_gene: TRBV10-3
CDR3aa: AIAGATDEQY

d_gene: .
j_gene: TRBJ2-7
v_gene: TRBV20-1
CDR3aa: SASRTVNSVYEQY

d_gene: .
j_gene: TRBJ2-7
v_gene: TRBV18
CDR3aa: ASSFRAAGPYEQY

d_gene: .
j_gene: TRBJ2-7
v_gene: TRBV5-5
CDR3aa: AGSLADTSAYEQY

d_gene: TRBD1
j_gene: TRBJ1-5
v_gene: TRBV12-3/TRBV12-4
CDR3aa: ASREGTANQPQH

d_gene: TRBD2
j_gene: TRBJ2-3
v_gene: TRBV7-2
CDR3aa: ASSPQTSRVKDTQY

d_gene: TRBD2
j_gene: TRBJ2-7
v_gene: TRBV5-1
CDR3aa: ASTSTGGSDEQY

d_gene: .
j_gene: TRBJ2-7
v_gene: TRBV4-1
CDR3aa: ASSQDRLVREQY

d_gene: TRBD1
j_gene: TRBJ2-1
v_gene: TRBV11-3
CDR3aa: ASSVGGTPINEQF

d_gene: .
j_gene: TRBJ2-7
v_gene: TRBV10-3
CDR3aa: AISTTHEQY

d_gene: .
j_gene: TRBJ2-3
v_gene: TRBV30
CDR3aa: AWSASRSTDTQY

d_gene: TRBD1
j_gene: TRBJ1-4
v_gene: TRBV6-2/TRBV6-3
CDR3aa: ASSYRPGQANEKLF

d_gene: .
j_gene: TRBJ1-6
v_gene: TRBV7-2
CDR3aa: ASSLGGRDSPLH

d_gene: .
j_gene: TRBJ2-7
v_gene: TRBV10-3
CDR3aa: AISDLLSSYEQY

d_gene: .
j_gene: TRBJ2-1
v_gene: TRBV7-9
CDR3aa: ASSGPWGEQF

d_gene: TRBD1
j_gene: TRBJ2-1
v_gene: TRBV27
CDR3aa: ASSRQGAFYNEQF

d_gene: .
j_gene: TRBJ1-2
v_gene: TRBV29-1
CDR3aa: SGRIGDYGYT

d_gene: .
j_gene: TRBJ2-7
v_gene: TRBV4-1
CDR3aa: ASSPTTSGGPYEQY

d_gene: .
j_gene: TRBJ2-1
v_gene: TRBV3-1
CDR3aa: ASSPEKDEQF

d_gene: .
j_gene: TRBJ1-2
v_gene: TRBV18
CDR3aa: ASSPRNRADGYT

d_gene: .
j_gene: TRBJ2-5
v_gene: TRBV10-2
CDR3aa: ASSDDPRPETQY

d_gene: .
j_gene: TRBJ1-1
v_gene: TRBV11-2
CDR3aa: APKGGPVTEAF

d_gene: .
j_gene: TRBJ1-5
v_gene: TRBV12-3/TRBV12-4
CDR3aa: ASRNRAAGQPQH

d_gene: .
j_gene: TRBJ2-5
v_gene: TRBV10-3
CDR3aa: ATTNGGRQETQY

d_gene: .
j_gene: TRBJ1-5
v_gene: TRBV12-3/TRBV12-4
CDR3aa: ASSLTQGSEQPQH

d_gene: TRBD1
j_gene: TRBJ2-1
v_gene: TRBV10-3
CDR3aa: AISEIGQGLNEQF

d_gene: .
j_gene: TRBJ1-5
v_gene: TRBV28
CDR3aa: ASSLGGINQPQH

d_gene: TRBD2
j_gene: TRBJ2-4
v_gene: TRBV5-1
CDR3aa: ASSLGTSGYQSSYNEQY

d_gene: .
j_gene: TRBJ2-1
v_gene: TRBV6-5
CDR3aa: ASSYNQGLGNEQF

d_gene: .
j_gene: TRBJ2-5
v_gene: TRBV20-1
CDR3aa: SATQETQY

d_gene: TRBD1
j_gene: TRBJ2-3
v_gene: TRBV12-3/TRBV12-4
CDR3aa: ASSNRGRTDTQY

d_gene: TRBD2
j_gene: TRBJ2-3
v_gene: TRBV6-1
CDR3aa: ASIPGGPTDTQY

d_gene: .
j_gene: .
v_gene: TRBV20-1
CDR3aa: SAREPLRETQY

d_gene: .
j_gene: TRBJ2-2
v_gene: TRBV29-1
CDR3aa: STGAANTGELF

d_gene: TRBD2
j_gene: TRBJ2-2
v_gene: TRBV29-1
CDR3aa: SAPGLGFEDTGELF

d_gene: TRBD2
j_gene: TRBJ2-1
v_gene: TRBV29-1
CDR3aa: SAFSGSLSYNEQF

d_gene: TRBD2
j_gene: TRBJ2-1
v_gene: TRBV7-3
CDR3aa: ASSLTGGGGGYNEQF

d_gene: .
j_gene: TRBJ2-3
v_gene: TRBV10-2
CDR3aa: ASRDFGQGDTQY

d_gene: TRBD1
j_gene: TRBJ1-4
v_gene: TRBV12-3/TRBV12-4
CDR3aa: ASSTGQGVGWGEKLF

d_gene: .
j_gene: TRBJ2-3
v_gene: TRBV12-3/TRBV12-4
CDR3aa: ASRSTLDTQY

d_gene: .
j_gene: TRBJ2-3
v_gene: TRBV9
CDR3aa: ASSVYLSTDTQY

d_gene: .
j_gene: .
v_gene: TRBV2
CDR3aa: ASPGAPNPYNEQY

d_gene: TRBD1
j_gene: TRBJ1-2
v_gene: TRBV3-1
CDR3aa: ASSQEFGQGAYGYT

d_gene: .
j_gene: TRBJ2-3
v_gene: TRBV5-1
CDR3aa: ASSFTDVDSTDTQY

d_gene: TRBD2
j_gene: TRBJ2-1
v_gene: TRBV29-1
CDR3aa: SVPLLAGELYNEQF

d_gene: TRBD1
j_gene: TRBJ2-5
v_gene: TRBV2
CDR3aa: ASSWDREEETQY

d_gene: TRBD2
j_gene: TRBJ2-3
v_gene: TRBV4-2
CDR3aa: ASSQGVLARTDTQY

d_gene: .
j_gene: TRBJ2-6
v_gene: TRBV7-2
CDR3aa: ASSRGGARSGANVLT

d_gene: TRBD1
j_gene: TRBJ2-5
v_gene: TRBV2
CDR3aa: ASTGVQETQY

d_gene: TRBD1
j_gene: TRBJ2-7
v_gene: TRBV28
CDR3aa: ASSLPTGGSCEQY

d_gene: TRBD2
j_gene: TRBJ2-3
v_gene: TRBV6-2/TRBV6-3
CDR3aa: ASSYVAGGPTDTQY

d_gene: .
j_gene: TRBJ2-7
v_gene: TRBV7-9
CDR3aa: ASSLPQAAGEQY